The present T cell receptor beta chain was sequenced within a study of blood T cells in healthy people across ages. The use of a sample-barcoded 5' primer and a J-beta primer mix characterized a second PCR of roughly 7 to 11 cycles. Via MiXCR, TCRdb re-called the 5' RACE reads, giving one row per CDR3 protein. The table has 1.5 million to 2 million distinct CDR3 sequences, about 49% seen once. The source material was blood. The sequence was collected from a woman aged 40-49 years in good health.

CDR3 bases: TGTGCCACCGCTATCTCTAGCGGATCCTACGAGCAGTACTTC. As protein: CATAISSGSYEQYF. The V and J genes are TRBV27 and TRBJ2-7; TRBD2 matches 7 bases. Germline V CDR1 and CDR2: MNHEY, SMNVEV (reference sequence). This CDR3 has 14 residues. The V gene end was trimmed by 10 bases and the J gene end by 1 base; junction bases not matched to a gene: 10.